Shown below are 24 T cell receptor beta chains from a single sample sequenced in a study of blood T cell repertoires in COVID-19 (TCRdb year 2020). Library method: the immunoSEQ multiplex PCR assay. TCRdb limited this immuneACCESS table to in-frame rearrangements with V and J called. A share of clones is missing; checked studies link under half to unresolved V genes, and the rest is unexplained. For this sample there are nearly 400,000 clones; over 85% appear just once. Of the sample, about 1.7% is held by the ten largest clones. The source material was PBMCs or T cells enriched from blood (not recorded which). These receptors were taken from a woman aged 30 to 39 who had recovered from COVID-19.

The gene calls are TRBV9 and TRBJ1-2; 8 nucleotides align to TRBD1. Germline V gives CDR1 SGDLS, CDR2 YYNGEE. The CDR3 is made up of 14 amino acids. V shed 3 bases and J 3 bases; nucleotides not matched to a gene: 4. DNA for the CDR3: TGTGCCAGCAGCGATACGGACAGGGACTATGGCTACACCTTC. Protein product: CASSDTDRDYGYTF.

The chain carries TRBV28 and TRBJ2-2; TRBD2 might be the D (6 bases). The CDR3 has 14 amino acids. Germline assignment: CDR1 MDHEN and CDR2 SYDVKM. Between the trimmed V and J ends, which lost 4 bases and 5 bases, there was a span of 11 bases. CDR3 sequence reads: CASSWGVYTGELFF. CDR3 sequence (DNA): TGTGCCAGCAGTTGGGGGGTTTATACCGGGGAGCTGTTTTTT.

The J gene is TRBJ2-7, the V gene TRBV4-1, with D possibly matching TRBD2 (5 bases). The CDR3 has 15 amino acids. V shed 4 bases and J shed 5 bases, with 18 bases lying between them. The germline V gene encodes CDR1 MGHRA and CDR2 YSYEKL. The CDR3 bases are TGCGCCAGCAGCCCAGAGACTGGGGAGTACCACGAGCAGTACTTC. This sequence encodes CASSPETGEYHEQYF.

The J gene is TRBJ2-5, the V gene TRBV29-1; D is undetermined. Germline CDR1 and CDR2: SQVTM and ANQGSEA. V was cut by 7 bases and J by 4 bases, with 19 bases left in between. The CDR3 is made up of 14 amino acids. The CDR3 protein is CSACGTPQLETQYF. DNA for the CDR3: TGCAGCGCCTGCGGAACCCCACAATTAGAGACCCAGTACTTC.

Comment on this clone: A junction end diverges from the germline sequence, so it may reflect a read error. The CDR3 here is CASRLGQGAPGTEAFF. In DNA form, the CDR3 reads TGTGCCAGCAGGTTGGGACAGGGGGCGCCGGGGACTGAAGCTTTCTTT. The rearrangement links TRBV5-4 to TRBJ1-1; 12 positions agree with TRBD1. The CDR3 is 16 amino acids. From germline, CDR1 is SGHNT and CDR2 YYREEE (reference sequence).

The CDR3 sequence: CASSLQILRDNYNEQFF. The CDR3 nucleotides read TGTGCCAGCAGTCTTCAAATCCTCCGGGACAACTACAATGAGCAGTTCTTC. This chain uses TRBV28 with TRBJ2-1; D may be TRBD1 (6 bases). V gave up 5 bases and J gave up 3 bases, with 20 bases separating them. Looked up from germline, CDR1 is MDHEN and CDR2 is SYDVKM. This CDR3 has 17 amino acids.

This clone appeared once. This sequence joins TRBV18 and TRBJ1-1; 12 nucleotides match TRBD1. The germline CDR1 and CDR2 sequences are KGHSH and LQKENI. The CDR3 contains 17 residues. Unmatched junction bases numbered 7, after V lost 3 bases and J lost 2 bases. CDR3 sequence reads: CASSPMGGTGGNTEAFF. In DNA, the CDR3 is TGTGCCAGCTCACCTATGGGGGGGACAGGGGGCAACACTGAAGCTTTCTTT.

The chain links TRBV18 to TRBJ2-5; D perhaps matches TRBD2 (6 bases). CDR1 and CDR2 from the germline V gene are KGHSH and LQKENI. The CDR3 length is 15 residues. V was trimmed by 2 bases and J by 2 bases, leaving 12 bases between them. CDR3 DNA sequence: TGTGCCAGCTCACCAATCCGGGGGACGCAAGAGACCCAGTACTTC. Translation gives CASSPIRGTQETQYF.

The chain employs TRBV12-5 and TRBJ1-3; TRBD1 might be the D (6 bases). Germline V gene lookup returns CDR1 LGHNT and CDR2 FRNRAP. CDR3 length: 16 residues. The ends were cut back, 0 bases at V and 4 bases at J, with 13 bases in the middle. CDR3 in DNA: TGTGCTAGTGGTTTGGTACGACAGGATTTCGGAAACACCATATATTTT. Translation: CASGLVRQDFGNTIYF.

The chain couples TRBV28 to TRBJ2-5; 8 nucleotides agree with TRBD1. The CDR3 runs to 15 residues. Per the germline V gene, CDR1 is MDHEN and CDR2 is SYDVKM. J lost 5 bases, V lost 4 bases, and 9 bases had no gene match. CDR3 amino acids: CASSSDRGILETQYF. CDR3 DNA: TGTGCCAGCAGTTCCGACAGGGGTATTTTGGAGACCCAGTACTTC.

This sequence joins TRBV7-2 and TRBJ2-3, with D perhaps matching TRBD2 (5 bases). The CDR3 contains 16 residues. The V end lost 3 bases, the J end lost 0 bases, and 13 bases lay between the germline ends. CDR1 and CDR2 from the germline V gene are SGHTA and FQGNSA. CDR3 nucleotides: TGTGCCAGCAGCTTTTGGGTAGCGACTAGCACAGATACGCAGTATTTT. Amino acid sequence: CASSFWVATSTDTQYF.

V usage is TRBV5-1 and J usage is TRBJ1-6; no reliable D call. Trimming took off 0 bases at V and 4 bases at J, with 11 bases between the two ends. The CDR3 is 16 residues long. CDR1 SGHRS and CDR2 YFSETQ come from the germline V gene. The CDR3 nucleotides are TGCGCCAGCAGCTTGGACTACAACAATTATAATTCACCCCTCCACTTT. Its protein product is CASSLDYNNYNSPLHF.

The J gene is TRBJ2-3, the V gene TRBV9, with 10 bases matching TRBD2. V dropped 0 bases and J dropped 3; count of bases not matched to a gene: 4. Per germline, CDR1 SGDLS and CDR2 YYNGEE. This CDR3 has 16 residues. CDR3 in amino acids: CASSVGSGGATDTQYF. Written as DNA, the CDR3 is TGTGCCAGCAGCGTAGGAAGCGGGGGGGCAACAGATACGCAGTATTTT. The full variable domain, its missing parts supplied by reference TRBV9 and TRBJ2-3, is DSGVTQTPKHLITATGQRVTLRCSPRSGDLSVYWYQQSLDQGLQFLIQYYNGEERAKGNILERFSAQQFPDLHSELNLSSLELGDSALYFCASSVGSGGATDTQYFGPGTRLTVL.

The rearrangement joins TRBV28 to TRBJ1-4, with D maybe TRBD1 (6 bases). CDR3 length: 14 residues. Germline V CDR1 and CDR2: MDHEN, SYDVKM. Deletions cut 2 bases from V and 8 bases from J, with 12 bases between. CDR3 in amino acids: CASSLAQGWEKLFF. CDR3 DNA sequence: TGTGCCAGCAGTTTAGCACAGGGTTGGGAAAAACTGTTTTTT.

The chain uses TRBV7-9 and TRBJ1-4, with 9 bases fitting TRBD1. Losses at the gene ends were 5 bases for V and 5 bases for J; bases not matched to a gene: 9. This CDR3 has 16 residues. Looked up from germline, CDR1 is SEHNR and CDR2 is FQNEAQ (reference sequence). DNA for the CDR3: TGTGCCAGCAGCCTCCGTCGGGGGACAGGGAATGAAAAACTGTTTTTT. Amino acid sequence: CASSLRRGTGNEKLFF.

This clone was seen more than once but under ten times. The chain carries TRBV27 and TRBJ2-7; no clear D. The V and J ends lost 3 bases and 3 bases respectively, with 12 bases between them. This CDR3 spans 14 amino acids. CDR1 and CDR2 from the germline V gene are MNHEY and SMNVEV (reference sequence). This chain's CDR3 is CASSFRSADYEQYF. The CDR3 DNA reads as TGTGCCAGCAGTTTTAGGAGCGCCGACTACGAGCAGTACTTC.

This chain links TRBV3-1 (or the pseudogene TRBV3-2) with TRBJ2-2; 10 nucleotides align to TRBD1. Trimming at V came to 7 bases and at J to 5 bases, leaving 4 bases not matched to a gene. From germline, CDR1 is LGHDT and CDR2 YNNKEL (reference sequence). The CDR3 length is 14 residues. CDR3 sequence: CASTRQGATGELFF. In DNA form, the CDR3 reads TGTGCCAGCACTCGACAGGGGGCTACCGGGGAGCTGTTTTTT.

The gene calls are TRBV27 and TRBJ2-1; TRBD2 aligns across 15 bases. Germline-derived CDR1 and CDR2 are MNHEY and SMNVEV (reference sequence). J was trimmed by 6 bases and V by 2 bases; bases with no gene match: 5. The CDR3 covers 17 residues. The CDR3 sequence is CASSLRGTSGRINEQFF. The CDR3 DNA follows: TGTGCCAGCAGTTTAAGGGGGACTAGCGGGAGGATCAATGAGCAGTTCTTC.

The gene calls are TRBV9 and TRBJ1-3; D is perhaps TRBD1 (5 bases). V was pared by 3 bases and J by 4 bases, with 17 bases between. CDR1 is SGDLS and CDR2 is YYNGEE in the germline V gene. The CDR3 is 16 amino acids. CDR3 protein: CASSDRPRVSGNTIYF. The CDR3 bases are TGTGCCAGCAGCGATCGACCCAGGGTATCGGGAAACACCATATATTTT.

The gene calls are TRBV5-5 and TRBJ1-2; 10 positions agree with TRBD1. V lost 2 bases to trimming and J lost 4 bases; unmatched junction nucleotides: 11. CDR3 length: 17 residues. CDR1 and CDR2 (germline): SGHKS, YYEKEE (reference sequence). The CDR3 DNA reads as TGTGCCAGCAGCTTCCGGGGCGGGGGACAGGGGATCTATGGCTACACCTTC. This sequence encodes CASSFRGGGQGIYGYTF.

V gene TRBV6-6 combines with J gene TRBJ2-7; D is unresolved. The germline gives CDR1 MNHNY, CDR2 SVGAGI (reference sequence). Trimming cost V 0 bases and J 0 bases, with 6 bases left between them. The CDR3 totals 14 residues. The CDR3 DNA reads TGTGCCAGCAGTTACTCTCAATTCTCCTACGAGCAGTACTTC. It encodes CASSYSQFSYEQYF.

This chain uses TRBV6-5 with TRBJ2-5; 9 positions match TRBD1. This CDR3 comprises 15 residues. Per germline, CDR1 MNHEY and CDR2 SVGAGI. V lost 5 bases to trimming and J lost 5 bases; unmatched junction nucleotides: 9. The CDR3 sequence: CASSQPGQGLETQYF. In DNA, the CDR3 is TGTGCCAGCAGTCAGCCGGGACAGGGACTCGAGACCCAGTACTTC.

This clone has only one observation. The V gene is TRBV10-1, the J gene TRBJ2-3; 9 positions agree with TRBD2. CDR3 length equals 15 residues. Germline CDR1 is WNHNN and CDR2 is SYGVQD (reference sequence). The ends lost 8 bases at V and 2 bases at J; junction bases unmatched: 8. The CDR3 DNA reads TGCGCCAGCTCGTCACTAGCGGGCCCCACAGATACGCAGTATTTT. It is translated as CASSSLAGPTDTQYF.

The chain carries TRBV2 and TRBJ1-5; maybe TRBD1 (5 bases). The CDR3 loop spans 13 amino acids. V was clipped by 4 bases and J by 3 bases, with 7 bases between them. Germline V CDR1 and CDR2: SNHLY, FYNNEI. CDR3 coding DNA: TGTGCCAGCAGTGTAGGGGCCAATCAGCCCCAGCATTTT. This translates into CASSVGANQPQHF.